A single sample gave rise to the 7 T cell receptor beta chains below, sequenced in a study of cytomegalovirus exposure and HLA in healthy donors. Primers for the PCR totalled 60 Vbeta and 13 Jbeta. Sequencing used immunoSEQ multiplex PCR; TCRdb keeps in-frame clones, though not all of them. The data show some 65,000 clones, around 68% seen once. Sequenced material: PBMCs. The receptors come from a woman in her 30s in good health and CMV-seronegative.

V usage is TRBV29-1 and J usage is TRBJ2-3, with D possibly being TRBD2 (6 bases). Germline loops: CDR1 SQVTM, CDR2 ANQGSEA. Trimming left V 6 bases short and J 3 bases short, with 13 bases between. The CDR3 contains 13 residues. The CDR3: CSVGGMGTDTQYF. The DNA of the CDR3 is TGCAGCGTGGGCGGGATGGGGACAGATACGCAGTATTTT.

The chain joins TRBV7-3 to TRBJ2-3; 10 bases align to TRBD2. The germline gives CDR1 SGHTA, CDR2 FQGTGA. Germline trimming cut 3 bases from V and 5 bases from J; bases unmatched to any gene: 8. The CDR3 contains 16 residues. The CDR3 region has the DNA TGTGCCAGCAGCTTGTTAGCGGGGGGAGCTAGAGATACGCAGTATTTT. This sequence encodes CASSLLAGGARDTQYF.

The J gene is TRBJ2-3, the V gene TRBV5-6; tentatively, D is TRBD1 (7 bases). Trimming took off 4 bases at V and 11 bases at J, with 17 bases between the two ends. From germline, CDR1 is SGHDT and CDR2 YYEEEE. This CDR3 is built from 13 residues. CDR3 DNA sequence: TGTGCCAGCAGCCAGGACAGGAGGGGGGTGCAGTATTTT. Encoded protein: CASSQDRRGVQYF.

The chain uses TRBV5-4 and TRBJ2-1, with D unclear. The germline V and J ends were trimmed by 0 bases and 5 bases, with 9 bases remaining between them. This CDR3 contains 14 residues. The germline V gene encodes CDR1 SGHNT and CDR2 YYREEE (reference sequence). As DNA, the CDR3 is TGTGCCAGCAGCTTGGGAGTGCGAAACAATGAGCAGTTCTTC. It codes for CASSLGVRNNEQFF.

In its sample, this clone was seen a few times. The chain combines TRBV28 with TRBJ1-4, with D possibly TRBD1 on 5 matching bases. The germline V gene encodes CDR1 MDHEN and CDR2 SYDVKM. The V end lost 1 base, the J end lost 10 bases, and 13 bases lay between the germline ends. The CDR3 covers 14 residues. The chain's CDR3 is CASSLFLDNVKLFF. CDR3 sequence (DNA): TGTGCCAGCAGTTTATTTCTGGACAACGTAAAACTGTTTTTT.

The chain recombines TRBV14 with TRBJ2-5, with 10 bases fitting TRBD1. This CDR3 contains 15 residues. The germline CDR1 and CDR2 sequences are SGHDN and FVKESK. V shed 8 bases, J shed 4 bases, and the junction held 10 bases outside the gene matches. CDR3 DNA sequence: TGTGCCAGCCGCCGGGACAGGGGACGGGGAGAGACCCAGTACTTC. It yields the protein CASRRDRGRGETQYF.

This chain connects TRBV27 to TRBJ1-6, with 10 nucleotides matching TRBD1. Germline CDR1 is MNHEY and CDR2 is SMNVEV (reference sequence). The V segment lost 4 bases and the J segment 10 bases; nucleotides outside the gene matches: 16. The length of the CDR3 is 18 residues. The CDR3 DNA reads as TGTGCCAGCAGTTCATCCGGGACAGGGGCCTTGGTGGGATCACCCCTCCACTTT. Encoded protein: CASSSSGTGALVGSPLHF.